This TCR beta chain is drawn from a study of T-cell memory formation after mild COVID-19. About the research overall: TCR clusters showed largely donor specificity.

The CDR3 has 13 amino acids. Trimming cost V 6 bases and J 6 bases, with 14 bases left between them. Germline CDR1 MNHEY, CDR2 SVGEGT. Study results and caveats: A second wave of clones peaked on day 37, and their SARS-CoV-2 specificity went unconfirmed. Memory from before infection featured some responding clones, which suggests cross-reactive memory joined.

There are a few counts of this clonotype. What it binds is unknown. Each CDR3 protein is one row after TCRdb ran MiXCR on the 5' RACE reads. The top ten clones hold around 12% of a sample with more than 450,000 distinct CDR3 sequences, roughly 18% of them seen once. Sequenced material: PBMCs or a T cell subset sorted from them (not recorded which). The source of this sequence is an adult woman who had mild COVID-19 (a few samples of this study predate the infection). Cell type and time point are not known. The genes are TRBV6-2 or TRBV6-3 and TRBJ1-1; D is unresolved. CDR3 DNA: TGTGCCAGCAGACCGGCTTTAGGCGCTGAAGCTTTCTTT. This translates into CASRPALGAEAFF.